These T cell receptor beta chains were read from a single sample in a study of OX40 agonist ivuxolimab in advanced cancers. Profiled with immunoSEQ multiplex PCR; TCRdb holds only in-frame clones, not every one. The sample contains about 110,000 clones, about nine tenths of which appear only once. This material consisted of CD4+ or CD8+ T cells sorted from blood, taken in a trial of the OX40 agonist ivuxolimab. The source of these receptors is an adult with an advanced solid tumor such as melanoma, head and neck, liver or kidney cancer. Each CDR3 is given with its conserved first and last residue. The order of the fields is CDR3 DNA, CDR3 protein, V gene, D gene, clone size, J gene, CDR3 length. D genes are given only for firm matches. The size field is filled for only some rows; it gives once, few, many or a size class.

CDR3 DNA: TGTGCCAGCAGCGTACAGGGGAACACTGAAGCTTTCTTT
CDR3 protein: CASSVQGNTEAFF
V gene: TRBV7-9
D gene: -
clone size: -
J gene: TRBJ1-1
CDR3 length: 13

CDR3 DNA: TGTGCCAGCAGCTTAGTATTCGGTGAGCAGTTCTTC
CDR3 protein: CASSLVFGEQFF
V gene: TRBV7-8
D gene: -
clone size: -
J gene: TRBJ2-1
CDR3 length: 12

CDR3 DNA: TGTGCCAGCTCACCGACTAGTCCCACCGGGGAGCTGTTTTTT
CDR3 protein: CASSPTSPTGELFF
V gene: TRBV18
D gene: -
clone size: once
J gene: TRBJ2-2
CDR3 length: 14

CDR3 DNA: TGTGCCAGTAGTATCCAGGGGGGGAGGGGACAAGAGACCCAGTACTTC
CDR3 protein: CASSIQGGRGQETQYF
V gene: TRBV19
D gene: -
clone size: -
J gene: TRBJ2-5
CDR3 length: 16

CDR3 DNA: TGCGCCAGCAGCCCACAAAGCACAGATACGCAGTATTTT
CDR3 protein: CASSPQSTDTQYF
V gene: TRBV4-1
D gene: -
clone size: -
J gene: TRBJ2-3
CDR3 length: 13

CDR3 DNA: TGCGCCAGCAGCCGGGAACAGGGACGCTCCTACAATGAGCAGTTCTTC
CDR3 protein: CASSREQGRSYNEQFF
V gene: TRBV4-3
D gene: -
clone size: -
J gene: TRBJ2-1
CDR3 length: 16

CDR3 DNA: TGTGCCTGGGGTTATTGGGGCCGAAGCTCCTACAATGAGCAGTTCTTC
CDR3 protein: CAWGYWGRSSYNEQFF
V gene: TRBV30
D gene: -
clone size: -
J gene: TRBJ2-1
CDR3 length: 16

CDR3 DNA: TGCGCCAGCAACGGACAGGGACAGCCCCAGCATTTT
CDR3 protein: CASNGQGQPQHF
V gene: TRBV10-1
D gene: TRBD1
clone size: few
J gene: TRBJ1-5
CDR3 length: 12

CDR3 DNA: TGTGCCAGTAGTGCCCTAGCGGGGGGCTTGGGGGAGACCCAGTACTTC
CDR3 protein: CASSALAGGLGETQYF
V gene: TRBV19
D gene: TRBD2
clone size: -
J gene: TRBJ2-5
CDR3 length: 16

CDR3 DNA: TGTGCCATCAGTGATCCACGAGCGGGGGGAAGCTACAATGAGCAGTTCTTC
CDR3 protein: CAISDPRAGGSYNEQFF
V gene: TRBV10-3
D gene: TRBD2
clone size: once
J gene: TRBJ2-1
CDR3 length: 17

CDR3 DNA: TGTGCCAGCAGTTACTTGGGACAGGGACGTTCACCCCTCCACTTT
CDR3 protein: CASSYLGQGRSPLHF
V gene: TRBV6-6
D gene: TRBD1
clone size: few
J gene: TRBJ1-6
CDR3 length: 15

CDR3 DNA: TGTGCCAGCAGTTTCTCAGGGGGCACAGAGCAGTTCTTC
CDR3 protein: CASSFSGGTEQFF
V gene: TRBV6-6
D gene: TRBD1
clone size: -
J gene: TRBJ2-1
CDR3 length: 13

CDR3 DNA: TGTGCCAGCAGAGCCGGGACAGGGAACTATGGCTACACCTTC
CDR3 protein: CASRAGTGNYGYTF
V gene: TRBV21-1
D gene: -
clone size: -
J gene: TRBJ1-2
CDR3 length: 14

CDR3 DNA: TGTGCCAGCAGGTTCCTTGCAGGGGACGAGCAGTACTTC
CDR3 protein: CASRFLAGDEQYF
V gene: TRBV21-1
D gene: -
clone size: -
J gene: TRBJ2-7
CDR3 length: 13

CDR3 DNA: TGTGCCAGTAGTACTAGCGTCCAAGAGACCCAGTACTTC
CDR3 protein: CASSTSVQETQYF
V gene: TRBV19
D gene: -
clone size: -
J gene: TRBJ2-5
CDR3 length: 13

CDR3 DNA: TGTGCCAGCAGTTTAGAGTTATGGCATGCTTTCTTT
CDR3 protein: CASSLELWHAFF
V gene: TRBV28
D gene: -
clone size: -
J gene: TRBJ1-1
CDR3 length: 12

CDR3 DNA: TGTGCCACGGGGCCCTCCCAAGAGACCCAGTACTTC
CDR3 protein: CATGPSQETQYF
V gene: TRBV10-3
D gene: -
clone size: -
J gene: TRBJ2-5
CDR3 length: 12

CDR3 DNA: TGTGCCAGCAGTTTCTCGACAGGGGTCTACGAGCAGTACTTC
CDR3 protein: CASSFSTGVYEQYF
V gene: TRBV28
D gene: TRBD1
clone size: -
J gene: TRBJ2-7
CDR3 length: 14

CDR3 DNA: TGTGCCAGCAGCTCTCCTGGACCAGATGAAAAACTGTTTTTT
CDR3 protein: CASSSPGPDEKLFF
V gene: TRBV7-9
D gene: -
clone size: -
J gene: TRBJ1-4
CDR3 length: 14

CDR3 DNA: TGTGCCAGCAGTTACACAGAGAGCTCTGGAAACACCATATATTTT
CDR3 protein: CASSYTESSGNTIYF
V gene: TRBV6-6
D gene: -
clone size: -
J gene: TRBJ1-3
CDR3 length: 15

CDR3 DNA: TGTGCCAGCAGTGAAGCGTCCGCTGGAAACACCATATATTTT
CDR3 protein: CASSEASAGNTIYF
V gene: TRBV2
D gene: -
clone size: few
J gene: TRBJ1-3
CDR3 length: 14

CDR3 DNA: TGTGCCACGCTCCGGGACAGCTTGTACTACACCTTC
CDR3 protein: CATLRDSLYYTF
V gene: TRBV6-5
D gene: TRBD1
clone size: -
J gene: TRBJ1-2
CDR3 length: 12

CDR3 DNA: TGTGCCAGCAGTGAGAACAGCCTAAACTATGGCTACACCTTC
CDR3 protein: CASSENSLNYGYTF
V gene: TRBV6-1
D gene: -
clone size: -
J gene: TRBJ1-2
CDR3 length: 14

CDR3 DNA: TGTGCCAGCAGTTTAAGGGGGAACGAAAAACTGTTTTTT
CDR3 protein: CASSLRGNEKLFF
V gene: TRBV28
D gene: -
clone size: -
J gene: TRBJ1-4
CDR3 length: 13

CDR3 DNA: TGTGCCTCAACTGGGGTTCTTAATGAAAAACTGTTTTTT
CDR3 protein: CASTGVLNEKLFF
V gene: TRBV6-1
D gene: -
clone size: -
J gene: TRBJ1-4
CDR3 length: 13

CDR3 DNA: TGTGCCAGCAGCGTAATGGGGCAGGAGGAGACCCAGTACTTC
CDR3 protein: CASSVMGQEETQYF
V gene: TRBV9
D gene: -
clone size: -
J gene: TRBJ2-5
CDR3 length: 14

CDR3 DNA: TGTGCCAGCAGCTTAGAGAAGGGATGGGGCTACACCTTC
CDR3 protein: CASSLEKGWGYTF
V gene: TRBV11-2
D gene: -
clone size: once
J gene: TRBJ1-2
CDR3 length: 13

CDR3 DNA: TGTGCCAGTAGTGTACAGGGAGTTTCTGGGGCCAACGTCCTGACTTTC
CDR3 protein: CASSVQGVSGANVLTF
V gene: TRBV19
D gene: -
clone size: -
J gene: TRBJ2-6
CDR3 length: 16

CDR3 DNA: TGTGCCAGCAGGACAGGGCAAGCTAATGAAAAACTGTTTTTT
CDR3 protein: CASRTGQANEKLFF
V gene: TRBV28
D gene: TRBD1
clone size: -
J gene: TRBJ1-4
CDR3 length: 14

CDR3 DNA: TGCGCCAGCAGCCCCATTACCGGGCCGGGCTTGAATGAGCAGTTCTTC
CDR3 protein: CASSPITGPGLNEQFF
V gene: TRBV5-1
D gene: -
clone size: -
J gene: TRBJ2-1
CDR3 length: 16

CDR3 DNA: TGTGCCAGCTCGGCTGAGGTGAGAAACACTGAAGCTTTCTTT
CDR3 protein: CASSAEVRNTEAFF
V gene: TRBV18
D gene: -
clone size: -
J gene: TRBJ1-1
CDR3 length: 14

CDR3 DNA: TGTGCTGCAACTGGAGCCAGGGGGCACTACAATGAGCAGTTCTTC
CDR3 protein: CAATGARGHYNEQFF
V gene: TRBV30
D gene: TRBD1
clone size: once
J gene: TRBJ2-1
CDR3 length: 15

CDR3 DNA: TGCAGCGTTAAAGGTTGGGTTAGGAATGAGCAGTTCTTC
CDR3 protein: CSVKGWVRNEQFF
V gene: TRBV29-1
D gene: -
clone size: -
J gene: TRBJ2-1
CDR3 length: 13

CDR3 DNA: TGTGCCAGCAGCGTAGGAGCAGTCTCATACGAGCAGTACTTC
CDR3 protein: CASSVGAVSYEQYF
V gene: TRBV9
D gene: -
clone size: once
J gene: TRBJ2-7
CDR3 length: 14

CDR3 DNA: TGTGCCTGGAGTGCAGGGGACAATCAGCCCCAGCATTTT
CDR3 protein: CAWSAGDNQPQHF
V gene: TRBV30
D gene: -
clone size: -
J gene: TRBJ1-5
CDR3 length: 13

CDR3 DNA: TGTGCCAGCAGCTCCCCAAGTACAGGGAGGGGAGCCAAAAACATTCAGTACTTC
CDR3 protein: CASSSPSTGRGAKNIQYF
V gene: TRBV7-9
D gene: -
clone size: -
J gene: TRBJ2-4
CDR3 length: 18

CDR3 DNA: TGCGCCAGCAGCTTGGCCCCAGCGGGGGGGCCCGACGAGCAGTACTTC
CDR3 protein: CASSLAPAGGPDEQYF
V gene: TRBV5-1
D gene: TRBD2
clone size: -
J gene: TRBJ2-7
CDR3 length: 16

CDR3 DNA: TGTGCCAGCAGCCCGGTGGGGTCTAGCACAGATACGCAGTATTTT
CDR3 protein: CASSPVGSSTDTQYF
V gene: TRBV9
D gene: -
clone size: once
J gene: TRBJ2-3
CDR3 length: 15

CDR3 DNA: TGCGCCAGCAGCTTTGAGCAGGGGCTCAATGAGCAGTTCTTC
CDR3 protein: CASSFEQGLNEQFF
V gene: TRBV5-1
D gene: -
clone size: -
J gene: TRBJ2-1
CDR3 length: 14